This T cell receptor beta chain originates from a study of T cells in localized non-small cell lung cancer. Here immunoSEQ multiplex PCR was the method, and the copy in TCRdb shows in-frame clones only, minus some. The sample holds approximately 64,000 clones, roughly 90% seen once. CDR1 and CDR2 from the germline V gene are SGHDT and YYEEEE. V was clipped by 4 bases and J by 3 bases; unmatched bases: 14. This CDR3 comprises 17 residues. The receptor was isolated from a woman aged 35 to 70 with stage I lung adenocarcinoma. The chain links TRBV5-6 to TRBJ1-1; 8 bases fit TRBD1. The source was peripheral blood, collected before any cancer treatment. The CDR3 nucleotides read TGTGCCAGCAGCCGGCCGGGCAGGGGGCGCATGGACACTGAAGCTTTCTTT. Its protein is CASSRPGRGRMDTEAFF. The full variable domain, in which reference TRBV5-6 and TRBJ1-1 provide the parts outside the CDR3, is DAGVTQSPTHLIKTRGQQVTLRCSPKSGHDTVSWYQQALGQGPQFIFQYYEEEERQRGNFPDRFSGHQFPNYSSELNVNALLLGDSALYLCASSRPGRGRMDTEAFFGQGTRLTVV.